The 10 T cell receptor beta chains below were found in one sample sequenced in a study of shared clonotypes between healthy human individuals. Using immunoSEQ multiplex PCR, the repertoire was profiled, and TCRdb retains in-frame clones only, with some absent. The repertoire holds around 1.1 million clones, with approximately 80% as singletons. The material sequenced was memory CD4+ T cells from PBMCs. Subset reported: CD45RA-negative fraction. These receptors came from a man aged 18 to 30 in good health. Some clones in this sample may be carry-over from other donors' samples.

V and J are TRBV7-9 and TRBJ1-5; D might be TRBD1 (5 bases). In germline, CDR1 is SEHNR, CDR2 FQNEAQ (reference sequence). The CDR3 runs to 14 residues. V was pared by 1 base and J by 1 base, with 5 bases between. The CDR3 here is CASSLDRSNQPQHF. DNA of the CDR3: TGTGCCAGCAGCTTAGACAGGAGCAATCAGCCCCAGCATTTT.

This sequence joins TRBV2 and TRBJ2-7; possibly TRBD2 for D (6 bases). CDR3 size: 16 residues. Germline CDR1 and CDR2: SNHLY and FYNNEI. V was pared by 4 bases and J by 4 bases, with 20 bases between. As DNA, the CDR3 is TGTGCCAGCAGTGCCCTCCTAACGGCGGGGACTTACGAGCAGTACTTC. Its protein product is CASSALLTAGTYEQYF.

CDR3 residues: CASSLEVLDGDTQYF. The CDR3 bases are TGCGCCAGCAGCTTGGAAGTACTCGACGGAGATACGCAGTATTTT. This sequence joins TRBV5-1 and TRBJ2-3, with unresolved D. Trimming took off 0 bases at V and 5 bases at J, with 13 bases between the two ends. Germline V gives CDR1 SGHRS, CDR2 YFSETQ. This CDR3 is 15 amino acids long.

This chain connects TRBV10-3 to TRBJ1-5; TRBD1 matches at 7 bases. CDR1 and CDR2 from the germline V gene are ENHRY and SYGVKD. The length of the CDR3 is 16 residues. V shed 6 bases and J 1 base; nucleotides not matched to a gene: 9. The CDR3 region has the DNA TGTGCCATCAGCGAGGGGGCGCGGGAAAGCAATCAGCCCCAGCATTTT. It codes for CAISEGARESNQPQHF.

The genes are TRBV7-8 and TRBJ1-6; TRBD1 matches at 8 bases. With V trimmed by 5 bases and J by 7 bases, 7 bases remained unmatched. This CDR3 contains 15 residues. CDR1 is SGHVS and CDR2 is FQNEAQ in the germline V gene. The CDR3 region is CASSPRDRRNSPLHF. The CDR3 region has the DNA TGTGCCAGCAGCCCCAGGGACAGGAGGAATTCACCCCTCCACTTT.

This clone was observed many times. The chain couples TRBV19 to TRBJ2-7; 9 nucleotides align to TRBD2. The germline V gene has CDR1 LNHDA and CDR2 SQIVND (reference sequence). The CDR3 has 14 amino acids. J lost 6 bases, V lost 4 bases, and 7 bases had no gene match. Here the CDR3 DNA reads TGTGCCAGTAGTAAGTCCAGCGGGAGGCCCGAGCAGTACTTC. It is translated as CASSKSSGRPEQYF. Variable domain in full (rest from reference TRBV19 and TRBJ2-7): DGGITQSPKYLFRKEGQNVTLSCEQNLNHDAMYWYRQDPGQGLRLIYYSQIVNDFQKGDIAEGYSVSREKKESFPLTVTSAQKNPTAFYLCASSKSSGRPEQYFGPGTRLTVT.

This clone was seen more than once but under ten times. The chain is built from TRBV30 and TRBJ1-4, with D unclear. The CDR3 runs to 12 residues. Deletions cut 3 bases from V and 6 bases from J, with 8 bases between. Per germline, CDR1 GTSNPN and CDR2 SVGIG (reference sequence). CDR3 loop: CAWRLDDEKLFF. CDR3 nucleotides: TGTGCCTGGAGGCTCGACGATGAAAAACTGTTTTTT.

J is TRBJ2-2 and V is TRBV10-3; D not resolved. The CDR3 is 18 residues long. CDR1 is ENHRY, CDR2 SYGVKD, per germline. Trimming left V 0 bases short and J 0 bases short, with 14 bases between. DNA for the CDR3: TGTGCCATCAGTGAGTCGCAAAGGGTCAGTACGAACACCGGGGAGCTGTTTTTT. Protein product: CAISESQRVSTNTGELFF.

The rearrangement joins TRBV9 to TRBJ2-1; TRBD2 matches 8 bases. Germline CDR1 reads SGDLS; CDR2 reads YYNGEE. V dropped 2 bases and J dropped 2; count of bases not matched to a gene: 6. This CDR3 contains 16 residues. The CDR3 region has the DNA TGTGCCAGCAGCGTTAGCGGGATGGGGCCCTACAATGAGCAGTTCTTC. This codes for CASSVSGMGPYNEQFF. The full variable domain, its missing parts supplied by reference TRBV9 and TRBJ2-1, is DSGVTQTPKHLITATGQRVTLRCSPRSGDLSVYWYQQSLDQGLQFLIQYYNGEERAKGNILERFSAQQFPDLHSELNLSSLELGDSALYFCASSVSGMGPYNEQFFGPGTRLTVL.

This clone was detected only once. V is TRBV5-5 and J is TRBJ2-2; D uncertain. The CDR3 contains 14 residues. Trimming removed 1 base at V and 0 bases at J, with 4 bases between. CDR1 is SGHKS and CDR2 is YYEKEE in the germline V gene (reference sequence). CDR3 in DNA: TGTGCCAGCAGCTTGTTCTCGAACACCGGGGAGCTGTTTTTT. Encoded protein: CASSLFSNTGELFF. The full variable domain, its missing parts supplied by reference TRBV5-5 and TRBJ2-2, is DAGVTQSPTHLIKTRGQQVTLRCSPISGHKSVSWYQQVLGQGPQFIFQYYEKEERGRGNFPDRFSARQFPNYSSELNVNALLLGDSALYLCASSLFSNTGELFFGEGSRLTVL.